The 26 T cell receptor beta chains below all came from one sample that was sequenced in a study of T-cell memory formation after mild COVID-19. TCRdb re-analysed the 5' RACE reads in MiXCR, keeping a single row per CDR3 protein. The sample records 45,000 to 55,000 distinct CDR3 sequences, around 7% being singletons. Sample: PBMCs or a T cell subset sorted from them (not recorded which). These receptors were taken from a young man who had mild COVID-19 (a few samples of this study predate the infection). Cell type and time point are not known.

The V gene is TRBV4-1, the J gene TRBJ2-3; tentative D call: TRBD1 (5 bases). The CDR3 has 17 residues. Germline V gene lookup returns CDR1 MGHRA and CDR2 YSYEKL. With 3 bases removed from V and 2 bases from J, the gap between germline ends came to 18 bases. The CDR3 here is CASSQQHSGHYTDTQYF. As DNA, the CDR3 is TGCGCCAGCAGCCAGCAACATTCCGGACACTACACAGATACGCAGTATTTT.

This clonotype was counted many times. The chain combines TRBV2 with TRBJ2-6, with D possibly being TRBD2 (6 bases). CDR1 is SNHLY, CDR2 FYNNEI, per germline. This CDR3 has 17 residues. The V gene lost 8 bases and the J gene lost 0 bases, with 17 bases spanning the gap. The CDR3 bases are TGTGCCAGCCTGCCACACGGGGGAGTCTCTGGGGCCAACGTCCTGACTTTC. Translation: CASLPHGGVSGANVLTF.

This clonotype was counted only a few times. The chain combines TRBV25-1 with TRBJ1-1, with TRBD1 identical over 8 bases. Germline CDR1 MGHDK, CDR2 SYGVNS. J lost 5 bases, V lost 6 bases, and 8 bases had no gene match. The CDR3 runs to 14 residues. The CDR3: CASRPQGAVTEAFF. DNA of the CDR3: TGTGCCAGCAGACCTCAGGGGGCGGTTACTGAAGCTTTCTTT.

This clonotype was picked up many times. The chain uses TRBV20-1 and TRBJ2-5; TRBD2 is a possible D gene (6 bases). The germline V and J ends were trimmed by 5 bases and 2 bases, with 15 bases remaining between them. Germline V gene lookup returns CDR1 DFQATT and CDR2 SNEGSKA (reference sequence). The CDR3 sequence is 14 residues long. CDR3 DNA: TGCAGTGCTGCCGCGTGGGGGGAGCAAGAGACCCAGTACTTC. This codes for CSAAAWGEQETQYF.

The rearrangement links TRBV5-1 to TRBJ2-3; D is possibly TRBD1 (5 bases). Trimming took 4 bases from V and 2 from J, leaving 11 bases between them. The CDR3 sequence is 14 residues long. Germline V gene sequence: CDR1 SGHRS, CDR2 YFSETQ. The DNA of the CDR3 is TGCGCCAGCAGCGGTGACAGATTCACAGATACGCAGTATTTT. It codes for CASSGDRFTDTQYF. Looking up the rest from reference TRBV5-1 and TRBJ2-3 gives the full variable domain: KAGVTQTPRYLIKTRGQQVTLSCSPISGHRSVSWYQQTPGQGLQFLFEYFSETQRNKGNFPGRFSGRQFSNSRSEMNVSTLELGDSALYLCASSGDRFTDTQYFGPGTRLTVL.

This clonotype was counted between two and nine times. This chain connects TRBV3-1 to TRBJ1-5, with TRBD1 as a possible D gene (5 bases). CDR1 is LGHDT and CDR2 is YNNKEL in the germline V gene (reference sequence). The V gene lost 0 bases and the J gene lost 7 bases, with 10 bases spanning the gap. The CDR3 covers 14 residues. CDR3 region: CASSQDAGLQPQHF. The CDR3 DNA reads TGTGCCAGCAGCCAAGATGCGGGGCTACAGCCCCAGCATTTT.

This clonotype was observed many times. The chain is built from TRBV7-8 and TRBJ2-1, with D unresolved. CDR1 is SGHVS and CDR2 is FQNEAQ in the germline V gene. This CDR3 spans 13 amino acids. V was clipped by 0 bases and J by 4 bases, with 4 bases between them. CDR3 nucleotides: TGTGCCAGCAGCTTAGCAGAGTACAATGAGCAGTTCTTC. This sequence encodes CASSLAEYNEQFF.

The chain links TRBV6-5 to TRBJ1-3, with 7 bases matching TRBD1. There are 14 residues in the CDR3. Germline CDR1 is MNHEY and CDR2 is SVGAGI. J gave up 9 bases and V 2 bases, and 7 bases lay outside the gene matches. CDR3 in DNA: TGTGCCAGCAGTTACGGGCAGGGGGTTACCACCATATATTTT. Amino acid sequence: CASSYGQGVTTIYF.

This clonotype was found a few times. The V and J genes are TRBV28 and TRBJ1-6; unclear D gene. The CDR3 runs to 11 residues. Germline loops: CDR1 MDHEN, CDR2 SYDVKM. Trimming left V 8 bases short and J 8 bases short, with 7 bases between. CDR3 amino acids: CASGGDSPLHF. The CDR3, as DNA: TGTGCCAGCGGTGGGGATTCACCCCTCCACTTT.

This rearrangement joins TRBV28 to TRBJ2-5; possibly TRBD2 for D (6 bases). The CDR3 extends over 14 amino acids. V lost 6 bases, J lost 5 bases, and 16 bases lay in between. Germline V gene data show CDR1 as MDHEN and CDR2 as SYDVKM. The CDR3: CASSGAGRAETQYF. DNA for the CDR3: TGTGCCAGCAGCGGGGCGGGGAGAGCGGAGACCCAGTACTTC.

The gene calls are TRBV4-3 and TRBJ2-7; a weak D match, TRBD2 (5 bases). V gave up 3 bases and J gave up 3 bases, with 18 bases separating them. Germline V gives CDR1 LGHNA, CDR2 YSLEER. The CDR3 runs 16 residues. The CDR3 protein is CASSQEDRRKLYEQYF. The CDR3 DNA reads as TGCGCCAGCAGCCAGGAGGACCGACGGAAACTCTACGAGCAGTACTTC.

A few counts support this clonotype. This rearrangement joins TRBV7-6 to TRBJ2-2; 12 bases are shared with TRBD2. The CDR3 sequence is 19 residues long. The J segment lost 2 bases and the V segment lost 1 base, leaving 8 bases of the junction unmatched. Germline-derived CDR1 and CDR2 are SGHVS and FNYEAQ. The CDR3 sequence: CASSLVPPSGGDNTGELFF. As DNA, the CDR3 is TGTGCCAGCAGCTTAGTCCCCCCTAGCGGGGGGGATAACACCGGGGAGCTGTTTTTT.

This clonotype showed up many times. V is TRBV5-1 and J is TRBJ2-3; D not resolved. Trimming shortened V by 7 bases and J by 0 bases, and 9 bases separated the two germline ends. CDR3 length equals 13 residues. Germline V gives CDR1 SGHRS, CDR2 YFSETQ. CDR3 in amino acids: CASGRVSTDTQYF. The CDR3 DNA reads TGCGCCAGCGGACGGGTTAGCACAGATACGCAGTATTTT. Complete variable domain (other parts from reference TRBV5-1 and TRBJ2-3): KAGVTQTPRYLIKTRGQQVTLSCSPISGHRSVSWYQQTPGQGLQFLFEYFSETQRNKGNFPGRFSGRQFSNSRSEMNVSTLELGDSALYLCASGRVSTDTQYFGPGTRLTVL.

A few counts support this clonotype. CDR3 region: CSVAGLNTGELFF. The CDR3 DNA sequence: TGCAGCGTTGCGGGACTTAACACCGGGGAGCTGTTTTTT. This chain connects TRBV29-1 to TRBJ2-2; possible D gene TRBD2, 6 bases. With 4 bases removed from V and 2 bases from J, the gap between germline ends came to 8 bases. CDR1 is SQVTM and CDR2 is ANQGSEA in the germline V gene. CDR3 length: 13 amino acids.

The chain has TRBV28 and TRBJ2-3; no reliable D call. CDR1 and CDR2 from the germline V gene are MDHEN and SYDVKM. Trimming pared 3 bases from V and 2 bases from J, leaving 9 bases between. This CDR3 comprises 14 residues. The CDR3: CASSFLPYTDTQYF. DNA of the CDR3: TGTGCCAGCAGTTTTCTGCCGTACACAGATACGCAGTATTTT.

This clonotype was picked up a small number of times. The genes are TRBV6-4 and TRBJ1-2, with D unclear. The CDR3 is 12 residues long. Germline CDR1 reads MRHNA; CDR2 reads SNTAGT. Trimming shortened V by 2 bases and J by 8 bases, and 9 bases separated the two germline ends. The CDR3 reads CASSDQRWGYTF. The CDR3 DNA sequence: TGTGCCAGCAGTGACCAGCGGTGGGGCTACACCTTC.

This clonotype was counted at least ten times. The rearrangement links TRBV18 to TRBJ2-5, with D possibly called TRBD1 or TRBD2 (5 bases each). With 5 bases removed from V and 8 bases from J, the gap between germline ends came to 18 bases. Germline values: CDR1 KGHSH, CDR2 LQKENI. CDR3 length: 14 amino acids. For the CDR3, the DNA is TGTGCCAGCTCATTACCGGGACCTAAGGAAACCCAGTACTTC. It is translated as CASSLPGPKETQYF.

V and J are TRBV13 and TRBJ2-2, with 8 bases identical to TRBD1. V shed 5 bases, J shed 5 bases, and the junction held 7 bases outside the gene matches. Germline CDR1 PRHDT, CDR2 FYEKMQ (reference sequence). The length of the CDR3 is 15 residues. CDR3 coding DNA: TGTGCCAGCAGCCCCCGGACAGGGCGGACCGGGGAGCTGTTTTTT. This translates into CASSPRTGRTGELFF.

V usage is TRBV19 and J usage is TRBJ1-2; D gene uncertain. The V and J ends lost 5 bases and 2 bases respectively, with 6 bases between them. The germline CDR1 and CDR2 sequences are LNHDA and SQIVND (reference sequence). The CDR3 has 12 amino acids. The CDR3 spells CASSPRNYGYTF. As DNA, the CDR3 is TGTGCCAGTAGTCCACGGAACTATGGCTACACCTTC.

V and J are TRBV7-2 and TRBJ2-1, with 9 bases matching TRBD2. The germline gives CDR1 SGHTA, CDR2 FQGNSA. The CDR3 totals 15 residues. Trimming at V came to 4 bases and at J to 9 bases, leaving 10 bases not matched to a gene. CDR3: CASSWTGTSPSEQFF. The CDR3 DNA reads TGTGCCAGCAGCTGGACCGGGACTAGCCCCAGTGAGCAGTTCTTC.

This clonotype was recorded a few times. V gene TRBV12-3 or TRBV12-4 combines with J gene TRBJ2-4; D is possibly TRBD1 (6 bases). CDR3 size: 14 residues. Trimming pared 5 bases from V and 15 bases from J, leaving 23 bases between. The DNA of the CDR3 is TGTGCCAGCAGTCCCGAGGGACACTTGGACCCCTCGTACTTC. Translating it yields CASSPEGHLDPSYF.

This clonotype was picked up many times. The chain couples TRBV11-2 to TRBJ2-1; 9 bases align to TRBD1. Trimming removed 6 bases from V and 4 bases from J; junction bases left unmatched: 10. CDR1 SGHAT and CDR2 FQNNGV come from the germline V gene. The CDR3 is 16 residues long. CDR3 amino acids: CASRRPGTGQYNEQFF. For the CDR3, the DNA is TGTGCCAGCAGACGACCCGGGACAGGGCAATACAATGAGCAGTTCTTC.

This clonotype rates as medium-sized (0.01 to 0.1%). V gene TRBV20-1 combines with J gene TRBJ2-6; D is undetermined. The CDR3 consists of 14 residues. V shed 6 bases and J shed 0 bases, with 9 bases lying between them. Germline V gives CDR1 DFQATT, CDR2 SNEGSKA (reference sequence). The CDR3 loop is CSAPETSGANVLTF. Written as DNA, the CDR3 is TGCAGTGCCCCAGAGACCTCTGGGGCCAACGTCCTGACTTTC.

This clonotype was detected many times. The chain combines TRBV7-2 with TRBJ2-3; D gene unclear. The CDR3 sequence is 12 residues long. CDR1 is SGHTA, CDR2 FQGNSA, per germline. The V end lost 5 bases, the J end lost 0 bases, and 3 bases lay between the germline ends. This CDR3 is CASSPSTDTQYF. The CDR3, as DNA: TGTGCCAGCAGCCCGAGCACAGATACGCAGTATTTT.

The J gene is TRBJ2-3, the V gene TRBV2; the D is unclear. This CDR3 spans 13 amino acids. Trimming took off 7 bases at V and 6 bases at J, with 14 bases between the two ends. Germline assignment: CDR1 SNHLY and CDR2 FYNNEI. The CDR3 DNA reads TGTGCCAGCATACCGCGACAAACCGATACGCAGTATTTT. It translates to CASIPRQTDTQYF.

This clonotype was observed a few times. V is TRBV11-2 and J is TRBJ1-1; unclear D gene. The germline gives CDR1 SGHAT, CDR2 FQNNGV. V was clipped by 0 bases and J by 5 bases, with 7 bases between them. The CDR3 is 13 residues long. The CDR3 DNA sequence: TGTGCCAGCAGCTTAGATCTCGATACTGAAGCTTTCTTT. This gives the protein CASSLDLDTEAFF.